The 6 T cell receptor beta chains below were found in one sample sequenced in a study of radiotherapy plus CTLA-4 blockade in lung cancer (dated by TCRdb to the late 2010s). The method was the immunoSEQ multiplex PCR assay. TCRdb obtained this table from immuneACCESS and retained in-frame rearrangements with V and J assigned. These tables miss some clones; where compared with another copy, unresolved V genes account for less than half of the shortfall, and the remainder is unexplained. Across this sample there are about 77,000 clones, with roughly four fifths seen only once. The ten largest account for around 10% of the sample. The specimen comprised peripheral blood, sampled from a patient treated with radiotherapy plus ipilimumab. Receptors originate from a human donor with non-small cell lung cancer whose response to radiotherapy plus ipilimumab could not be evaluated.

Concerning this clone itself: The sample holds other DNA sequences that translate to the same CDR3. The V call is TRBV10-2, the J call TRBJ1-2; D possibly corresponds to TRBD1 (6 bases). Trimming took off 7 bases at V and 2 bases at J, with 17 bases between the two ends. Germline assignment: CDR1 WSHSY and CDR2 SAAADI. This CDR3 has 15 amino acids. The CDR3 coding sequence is TGCGCCAGCAAGCTTACAGGGAACCAAAACTATGGCTACACCTTC. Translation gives CASKLTGNQNYGYTF.

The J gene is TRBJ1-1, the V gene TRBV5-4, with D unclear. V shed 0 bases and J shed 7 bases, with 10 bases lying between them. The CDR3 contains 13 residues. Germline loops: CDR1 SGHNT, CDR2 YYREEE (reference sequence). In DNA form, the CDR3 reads TGTGCCAGCAGCTTGGTGGCAGTGAATGAAGCTTTCTTT. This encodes CASSLVAVNEAFF.

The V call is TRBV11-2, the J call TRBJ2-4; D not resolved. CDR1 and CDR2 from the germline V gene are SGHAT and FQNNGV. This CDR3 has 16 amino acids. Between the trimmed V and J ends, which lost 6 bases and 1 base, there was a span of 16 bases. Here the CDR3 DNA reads TGTGCCAGCAGTTTTCCCTTGGCCAGGGCCAAAAACATTCAGTACTTC. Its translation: CASSFPLARAKNIQYF.

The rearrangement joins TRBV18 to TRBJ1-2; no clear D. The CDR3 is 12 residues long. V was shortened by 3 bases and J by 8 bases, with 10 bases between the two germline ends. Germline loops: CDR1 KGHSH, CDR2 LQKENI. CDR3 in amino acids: CASSPGGTGYTF. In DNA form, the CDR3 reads TGTGCCAGCTCACCGGGAGGCACAGGCTACACCTTC.

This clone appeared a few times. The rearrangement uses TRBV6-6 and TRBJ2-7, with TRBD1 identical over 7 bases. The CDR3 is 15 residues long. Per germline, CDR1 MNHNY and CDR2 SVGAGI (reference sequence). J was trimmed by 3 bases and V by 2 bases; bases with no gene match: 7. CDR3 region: CASSYAPGQNYEQYF. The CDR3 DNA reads TGTGCCAGCAGTTACGCCCCGGGACAGAACTACGAGCAGTACTTC.

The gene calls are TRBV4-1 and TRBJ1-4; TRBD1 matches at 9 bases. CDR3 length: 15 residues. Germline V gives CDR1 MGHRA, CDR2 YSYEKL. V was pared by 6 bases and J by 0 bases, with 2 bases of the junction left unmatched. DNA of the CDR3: TGCGCCAGCAGTCGACAGGGGGCAACTAATGAAAAACTGTTTTTT. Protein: CASSRQGATNEKLFF.